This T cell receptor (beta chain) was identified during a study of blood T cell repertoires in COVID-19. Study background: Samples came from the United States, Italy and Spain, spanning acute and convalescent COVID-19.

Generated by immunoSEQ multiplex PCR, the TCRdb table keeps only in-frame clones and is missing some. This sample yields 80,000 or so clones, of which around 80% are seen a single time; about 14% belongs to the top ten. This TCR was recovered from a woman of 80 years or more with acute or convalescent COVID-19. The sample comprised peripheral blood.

The CDR3 DNA sequence: TGCGCCAGCATGCGGTACGAGCAGTACTTC. It translates to CASMRYEQYF. This sequence joins TRBV4-1 and TRBJ2-7; no definite D call. The V gene's germline CDR1 is MGHRA and CDR2 YSYEKL. V lost 7 bases and J lost 4, with 5 bases in between. The CDR3 sequence is 10 residues long.